This T cell receptor beta chain was found in a study of tumor-infiltrating lymphocytes in localized non-small cell lung cancer. Findings of the study overall: TCRbeta sequencing showed higher T cell infiltration in tumors than uninvolved lung.

With regard to this clone: Its antigen is unknown.

The data were produced by immunoSEQ multiplex PCR, yet TCRdb's version contains in-frame clones alone and is incomplete. The sample contains about 16,000 clones, about 69% of which appear only once. The V and J ends lost 0 bases and 14 bases, in that order; junction bases with no gene match: 11. Germline CDR1 is SGHTA and CDR2 is FQGNSA. CDR3 length equals 15 residues. The sample consisted of lung tumor tissue. The chain has TRBV7-2 and TRBJ2-3; 10 nucleotides agree with TRBD2. The clonotype originates from a human donor with non-small cell lung cancer. The CDR3 is CASSLAGAGGPWLYF. The DNA for the CDR3 is TGTGCCAGCAGCTTAGCTGGAGCGGGGGGGCCCTGGTTGTATTTT.